This TCR beta chain was obtained from a study of shared clonotypes between healthy human individuals. Under the authors' procedure: Filtering differed for immunoSEQ, which gave only junction sequences without quality scores. Sequencing was performed with immunoSEQ multiplex PCR; in TCRdb, only in-frame clones are kept and a portion is missing. The V and J calls and clone size were taken over from that table, and D and trimming were inferred from the DNA. This table holds 950,000 to 1,300,000 clones, around 74% found once. V shed 1 base and J shed 8 bases, with 15 bases lying between them. Germline-derived CDR1 and CDR2 are SGHNT and YYREEE (reference sequence). This CDR3 region has 14 residues.

The chain couples TRBV5-4 to TRBJ1-2, with D possibly TRBD1 on 5 matching bases. This TCR was recovered from a man aged 18 to 29 in good health. The specimen was memory CD4+ T cells sorted from blood. Subset specified: CD45RA-negative fraction. Here the CDR3 DNA reads TGTGCCAGCAGCTTGAGGGGAAGCGAGGGCGGCTACACCTTC. Protein product: CASSLRGSEGGYTF.